The sequence of this T cell receptor beta chain was determined in a study of shared clonotypes between healthy human individuals. Here immunoSEQ multiplex PCR was the method, and the copy in TCRdb shows in-frame clones only, minus some. The sample shows over 950,000 clones, approximately 80% of them seen only once. The V and J ends lost 4 bases and 5 bases respectively, with 16 bases between them. Germline V gives CDR1 SGHRS, CDR2 YFSETQ. This CDR3 contains 14 residues. The source is a man younger than 35 in good health. Some clones in this sample may be carry-over from other donors' samples. This rearrangement joins TRBV5-1 to TRBJ2-7; D perhaps matches TRBD1 (6 bases). The sequenced material came from memory CD4+ T cells from PBMCs. Described subset: CD45RA-negative fraction. In DNA, the CDR3 is TGCGCCAGCAGCCCCGGGACATCGATACACGAGCAGTACTTC. It translates to CASSPGTSIHEQYF.